This T cell receptor beta chain derives from a study of blood T cell repertoires in COVID-19. Study details: Acute-phase and convalescent COVID-19 samples originated in the United States, Italy and Spain. Sources were T cells, B-cell-depleted T cells, or PBMCs; the material itself was cDNA or gDNA.

This clone has only one observation. CDR3 length equals 17 residues. The germline gives CDR1 SGHAT, CDR2 FQNNGV. The ends were cut back, 1 base at V and 0 bases at J, with 15 bases in the middle. Method: immunoSEQ multiplex PCR; TCRdb's copy keeps in-frame clones and lacks some. The table includes roughly 33,000 clones, roughly 80% detected once. Source material: peripheral blood. This chain uses TRBV11-2 with TRBJ1-1; D is uncertain. The sequence derives from an older woman with acute or convalescent COVID-19. This CDR3 reads CASSLVSVGVMNTEAFF. In DNA form, the CDR3 reads TGTGCCAGCAGCTTAGTATCAGTCGGGGTGATGAACACTGAAGCTTTCTTT.